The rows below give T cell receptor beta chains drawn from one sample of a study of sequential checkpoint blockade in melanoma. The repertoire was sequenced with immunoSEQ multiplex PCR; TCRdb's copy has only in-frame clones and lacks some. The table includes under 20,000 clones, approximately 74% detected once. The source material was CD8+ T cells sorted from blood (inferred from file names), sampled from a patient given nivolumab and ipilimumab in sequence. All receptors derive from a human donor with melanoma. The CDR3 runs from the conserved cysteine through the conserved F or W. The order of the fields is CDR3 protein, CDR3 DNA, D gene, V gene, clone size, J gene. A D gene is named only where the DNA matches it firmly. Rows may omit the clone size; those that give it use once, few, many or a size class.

CDR3: CASSSRLAGGPNYEQYF; DNA: TGTGCCAGCAGTTCCCGCCTAGCGGGAGGGCCTAACTACGAGCAGTACTTC; D: TRBD2; V: TRBV28; size: medium-sized; J: TRBJ2-7
CDR3: CASSLTSESTDTQYF; DNA: TGCGCCAGCAGCTTAACTAGCGAAAGCACAGATACGCAGTATTTT; D: TRBD2; V: TRBV10-1; size: NA; J: TRBJ2-3
CDR3: CASSPPRGNYEQYF; DNA: TGTGCCAGCAGCCCCCCCCGGGGTAATTACGAGCAGTACTTC; D: NA; V: TRBV7-9; size: NA; J: TRBJ2-7
CDR3: CASSHRQGASTGELFF; DNA: TGTGCCAGCAGCCATCGACAGGGGGCCTCTACCGGGGAGCTGTTTTTT; D: TRBD1; V: TRBV7-9; size: NA; J: TRBJ2-2
CDR3: CASSSTGGEQYF; DNA: TGTGCCAGCAGTTCAACAGGGGGCGAGCAGTACTTC; D: TRBD1; V: TRBV5-4; size: NA; J: TRBJ2-7
CDR3: CASSQVLTSTDTQYF; DNA: TGCGCCAGCAGCCAAGTTCTAACTAGCACAGATACGCAGTATTTT; D: NA; V: TRBV4-1; size: NA; J: TRBJ2-3
CDR3: CASSHGQDSSYEQYF; DNA: TGTGCCAGCAGCCATGGACAGGACAGCTCCTACGAGCAGTACTTC; D: TRBD1; V: TRBV6-5; size: NA; J: TRBJ2-7
CDR3: CASRPSADSNQPQHF; DNA: TGTGCCAGCAGGCCCAGTGCGGATAGCAATCAGCCCCAGCATTTT; D: NA; V: TRBV6-1; size: NA; J: TRBJ1-5
CDR3: CASSQGEGMTGELFF; DNA: TGCGCCAGCAGCCAAGGGGAGGGGATGACCGGGGAGCTGTTTTTT; D: TRBD2; V: TRBV4-1; size: once; J: TRBJ2-2
CDR3: CASSDVGQGYEQYF; DNA: TGTGCCAGCAGTGACGTCGGGCAGGGCTACGAGCAGTACTTC; D: NA; V: TRBV6-5; size: NA; J: TRBJ2-7
CDR3: CASSQTLAGGWPYEQYF; DNA: TGTGCCAGCAGCCAGACTCTAGCGGGAGGGTGGCCCTACGAGCAGTACTTC; D: TRBD2; V: TRBV7-2; size: NA; J: TRBJ2-7
CDR3: CASSDGQGGSPLHF; DNA: TGTGCCAGCAGTGACGGACAGGGGGGATCACCCCTCCACTTT; D: TRBD1; V: TRBV6-4; size: medium-sized; J: TRBJ1-6
CDR3: CASSLARGSSYEQYF; DNA: TGTGCCAGCAGCTTGGCTAGGGGTAGCTCCTACGAGCAGTACTTC; D: NA; V: TRBV5-4; size: NA; J: TRBJ2-7
CDR3: CASRGAIDEQYF; DNA: TGTGCCAGCAGGGGGGCGATTGACGAGCAGTACTTC; D: NA; V: TRBV2; size: NA; J: TRBJ2-7
CDR3: CASSLNRALTYEQYF; DNA: TGCGCCAGCAGCCTTAACAGGGCACTTACCTACGAGCAGTACTTC; D: NA; V: TRBV13; size: NA; J: TRBJ2-7
CDR3: CASSLGGGAQETQYF; DNA: TGTGCCAGCAGCTTGGGTGGGGGGGCTCAAGAGACCCAGTACTTC; D: NA; V: TRBV5-6; size: NA; J: TRBJ2-5
CDR3: CASSQALDVGEQFF; DNA: TGCGCCAGCAGCCAAGCACTAGATGTTGGTGAGCAGTTCTTC; D: NA; V: TRBV4-3; size: few; J: TRBJ2-1
CDR3: CASSTDRDSSPYNEQFF; DNA: TGTGCCAGCAGTACGGACCGGGACAGTTCACCCTACAATGAGCAGTTCTTC; D: TRBD1; V: TRBV27; size: NA; J: TRBJ2-1
CDR3: CASSLERVSQETQYF; DNA: TGTGCTAGCAGCTTAGAGAGGGTATCCCAAGAGACCCAGTACTTC; D: NA; V: TRBV7-7; size: few; J: TRBJ2-5
CDR3: CASSFGQGPSLAHF; DNA: TGTGCCAGCAGCTTCGGACAGGGTCCTTCCCTAGCCCACTTT; D: TRBD1; V: TRBV5-4; size: few; J: TRBJ1-6
CDR3: CASSSTSGKGYEQYF; DNA: TGTGCCAGCAGCTCGACTAGCGGGAAAGGGTACGAGCAGTACTTC; D: TRBD2; V: TRBV7-9; size: NA; J: TRBJ2-7
CDR3: CASSLVEGGVNEQFF; DNA: TGCGCCAGCAGCTTGGTAGAGGGCGGGGTGAATGAGCAGTTCTTC; D: NA; V: TRBV5-1; size: NA; J: TRBJ2-1
CDR3: CASSLLMAGLYGYTF; DNA: TGTGCCAGCAGTTTATTAATGGCAGGGCTCTATGGCTACACCTTC; D: NA; V: TRBV28; size: NA; J: TRBJ1-2
CDR3: CASSQKQGAEAFF; DNA: TGCGCCAGCAGCCAGAAACAGGGGGCTGAAGCTTTCTTT; D: TRBD1; V: TRBV4-3; size: NA; J: TRBJ1-1
CDR3: CASSSTSGTYEQYF; DNA: TGTGCCAGCAGCTCGACTAGCGGTACCTACGAGCAGTACTTC; D: TRBD2; V: TRBV7-9; size: NA; J: TRBJ2-7
CDR3: CASTPGRGNEQFF; DNA: TGTGCCAGCACGCCTGGGCGGGGGAATGAGCAGTTCTTC; D: TRBD2; V: TRBV9; size: NA; J: TRBJ2-1
CDR3: CASSRDNSGSTIYF; DNA: TGTGCCAGCAGCCGGGACAACTCTGGAAGCACCATATATTTT; D: NA; V: TRBV9; size: NA; J: TRBJ1-3
CDR3: CASSEWKRGPDTDTQYF; DNA: TGCGCCAGCAGTGAGTGGAAGCGGGGGCCAGACACAGATACGCAGTATTTT; D: TRBD2; V: TRBV10-1; size: NA; J: TRBJ2-3
CDR3: CASSNELLYGYTF; DNA: TGCGCCAGCAGCAATGAGCTCCTTTATGGCTACACCTTC; D: NA; V: TRBV4-1; size: NA; J: TRBJ1-2
CDR3: CASRHRHDSGNTIYF; DNA: TGTGCCAGCAGACATAGACACGACTCTGGAAACACCATATATTTT; D: NA; V: TRBV7-9; size: NA; J: TRBJ1-3
CDR3: CASSPRVFMNTEAFF; DNA: TGTGCCAGCAGTCCTCGAGTGTTCATGAACACTGAAGCTTTCTTT; D: NA; V: TRBV27; size: once; J: TRBJ1-1
CDR3: CAWSVRVGLAGGPSYNEQFF; DNA: TGTGCCTGGAGTGTACGGGTAGGGCTAGCGGGGGGCCCCTCCTACAATGAGCAGTTCTTC; D: TRBD2; V: TRBV30; size: NA; J: TRBJ2-1
CDR3: CSVEDLRTGPGGGYGYTF; DNA: TGCAGCGTTGAAGATCTTCGGACAGGGCCGGGGGGTGGCTATGGCTACACCTTC; D: TRBD1; V: TRBV29-1; size: NA; J: TRBJ1-2
CDR3: CASSATGAAETQYF; DNA: TGTGCCAGCAGCGCGACAGGTGCCGCAGAGACCCAGTACTTC; D: NA; V: TRBV9; size: NA; J: TRBJ2-5
CDR3: CAWSEHGNTEAFF; DNA: TGTGCCTGGAGCGAGCACGGGAACACTGAAGCTTTCTTT; D: NA; V: TRBV30; size: few; J: TRBJ1-1
CDR3: CASSQDESGYTF; DNA: TGCGCCAGCAGCCAAGATGAGAGTGGCTACACCTTC; D: NA; V: TRBV4-1; size: NA; J: TRBJ1-2
CDR3: CASSDTGTGELFF; DNA: TGTGCCAGCAGTGACACAGGCACCGGGGAGCTGTTTTTT; D: NA; V: TRBV6-4; size: few; J: TRBJ2-2
CDR3: CASYGGVELFF; DNA: TGCGCCAGCTACGGGGGGGTGGAGCTGTTTTTT; D: TRBD2; V: TRBV4-1; size: NA; J: TRBJ2-2
CDR3: CASSDSSGGADEQFF; DNA: TGTGCCAGCAGTGACTCAAGCGGGGGGGCCGATGAGCAGTTCTTC; D: TRBD2; V: TRBV6-4; size: NA; J: TRBJ2-1
CDR3: CSVITSGGTELFF; DNA: TGCAGCGTAATAACTAGCGGGGGGACGGAGCTGTTTTTT; D: TRBD2; V: TRBV29-1; size: NA; J: TRBJ2-2